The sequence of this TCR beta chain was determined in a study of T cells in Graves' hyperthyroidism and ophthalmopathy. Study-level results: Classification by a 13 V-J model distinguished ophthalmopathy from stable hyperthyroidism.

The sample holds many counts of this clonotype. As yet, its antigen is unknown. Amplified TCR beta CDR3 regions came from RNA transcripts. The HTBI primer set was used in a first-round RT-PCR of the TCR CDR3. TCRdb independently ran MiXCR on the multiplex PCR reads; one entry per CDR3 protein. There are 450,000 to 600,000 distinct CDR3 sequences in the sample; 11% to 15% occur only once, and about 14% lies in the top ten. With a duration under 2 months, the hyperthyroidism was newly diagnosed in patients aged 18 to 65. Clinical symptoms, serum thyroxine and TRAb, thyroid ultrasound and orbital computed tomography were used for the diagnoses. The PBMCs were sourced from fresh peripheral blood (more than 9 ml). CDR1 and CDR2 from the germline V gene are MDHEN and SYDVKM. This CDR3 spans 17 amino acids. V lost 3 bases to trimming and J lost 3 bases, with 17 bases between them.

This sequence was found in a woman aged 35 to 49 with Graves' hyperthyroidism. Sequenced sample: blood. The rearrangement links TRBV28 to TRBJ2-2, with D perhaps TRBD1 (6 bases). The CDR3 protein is CASSFGAQGKDTGELFF. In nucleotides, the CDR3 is TGTGCCAGCAGTTTTGGCGCTCAGGGGAAGGACACCGGGGAGCTGTTTTTT. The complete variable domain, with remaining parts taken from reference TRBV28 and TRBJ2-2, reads DVKVTQSSRYLVKRTGEKVFLECVQDMDHENMFWYRQDPGLGLRLIYFSYDVKMKEKGDIPEGYSVSREKKERFSLILESASTNQTSMYLCASSFGAQGKDTGELFFGEGSRLTVL.